This T cell receptor (beta chain) was sequenced for a study of T-cell memory formation after mild COVID-19. Whole-study context: The TCR clusters were mostly specific to one donor. Broader study findings: Whereas later expanders leaned CD4+, clones contracting day 15 to 85 showed a balanced CD4/CD8 makeup. Some clones that responded turned up in pre-infection memory, which suggests that cross-reactive memory joined in. A second wave of clones peaked on day 37, and their SARS-CoV-2 specificity went unconfirmed.

The table lists this clonotype with a few counts. Its target is unknown. The germline V gene encodes CDR1 MNHEY and CDR2 SVGAGI. The CDR3 length is 15 residues. V was clipped by 2 bases and J by 0 bases, with 9 bases between them. MiXCR, applied by TCRdb to the 5' RACE reads, yields one record per CDR3 protein. The sample holds about 560,000 distinct CDR3 sequences, roughly 20% seen once. The sequence was obtained from an adult woman who had mild COVID-19 (a few samples of this study predate the infection). Cell type and time point are not known. V usage is TRBV6-5 and J usage is TRBJ2-3, with D uncertain. Sequencing input: PBMCs or a T cell subset sorted from them (not recorded which). The CDR3 spells CASSYVSLSTDTQYF. The DNA of the CDR3 is TGTGCCAGCAGTTACGTTAGCCTCAGCACAGATACGCAGTATTTT.